The clone carrying this T cell receptor beta chain was recorded a few times. The sample comes from a study of blood T cells in healthy people across ages. A second PCR of 7 to 11 cycles used a sample-barcoded 5' primer and a J-beta primer mix. Per-sample output comprised a minimum of 3 million paired-end reads containing CDR3. TCRdb processed the 5' RACE reads anew with MiXCR; each CDR3 protein has one entry. The data contain hundreds of thousands of distinct CDR3 sequences, more than 45% of them singletons. The donors, aged about 6 to 100, were healthy Caucasians from Russia. PBMCs numbering at least 6.5 million were isolated per sample. This TCR derives from a woman aged 80 or over in good health. Sequencing input: blood.

The chain's CDR3 is CASSLSRAEQFF. In DNA form, the CDR3 reads TGTGCCAGCAGTTTATCGCGGGCTGAGCAGTTCTTC. The gene calls are TRBV28 and TRBJ2-1; TRBD2 is a possible D gene (5 bases). The CDR3 loop spans 12 amino acids. CDR1 is MDHEN and CDR2 is SYDVKM in the germline V gene. Trimming shortened V by 1 base and J by 9 bases, and 7 bases separated the two germline ends.